A selection of T cell receptor beta chains follows, all from one sample in a study of vaccination effects on CD4 cells after COVID-19. Profiling relied on immunoSEQ multiplex PCR, and the TCRdb table lists in-frame clones only, not all of them. The sample consists of about 57,000 clones, approximately 81% of them appearing once. These TCRs' antigens remain unknown. Material: CD4+ T cells from PBMCs cultured without peptide, obtained after COVID-19 vaccination. These receptors were obtained from a human donor who received a COVID-19 vaccine. The CDR3 runs from the conserved cysteine through the conserved F or W. D genes are given only for firm matches. Clone size appears in some rows only: once, few, many, or a class for an expanded clone.

j_gene,d_gene,abundance,v_gene,CDR3aa,CDR3nt
TRBJ1-1,.,.,TRBV7-9,CASTKQENTEAFF,TGTGCCAGCACCAAACAAGAGAACACTGAAGCTTTCTTT
TRBJ1-1,TRBD1,.,TRBV3-1/TRBV3-2,CASSQDRGDTEAFF,TGTGCCAGCAGCCAGGACAGGGGCGACACTGAAGCTTTCTTT
TRBJ2-7,.,once,TRBV7-9,CASSLWEGAYEQYF,TGTGCCAGCAGCTTATGGGAGGGGGCCTACGAGCAGTACTTC
TRBJ2-3,.,.,TRBV11-2,CASSSSQGPTDTQYF,TGTGCCAGCAGCTCGAGTCAGGGGCCCACAGATACGCAGTATTTT
TRBJ2-2,TRBD1,.,TRBV5-1,CASSLLQGYTGELFF,TGCGCCAGCAGCTTGTTACAGGGGTACACCGGGGAGCTGTTTTTT
TRBJ2-7,.,.,TRBV10-3,CAISESLQAYEQYF,TGTGCCATCAGTGAGTCGTTGCAGGCCTACGAGCAGTACTTC
TRBJ1-1,TRBD1,.,TRBV2,CASSVDRGPPHEAFF,TGTGCCAGCAGTGTGGACAGGGGCCCCCCTCATGAAGCTTTCTTT
TRBJ1-3,.,.,TRBV25-1,CASSDVKGRVSGNTIYF,TGTGCCAGCAGTGATGTTAAGGGACGGGTCTCTGGAAACACCATATATTTT
TRBJ2-6,.,.,TRBV30,CAWSVALSANVLTF,TGTGCCTGGAGTGTAGCCCTCTCGGCCAACGTCCTGACTTTC
TRBJ2-1,.,.,TRBV7-8,CASSQTAGEQFF,TGTGCCAGCAGCCAAACGGCGGGTGAGCAGTTCTTC
TRBJ1-1,.,.,TRBV29-1,CSAKGQYTEAFF,TGCAGCGCAAAAGGGCAATACACTGAAGCTTTCTTT
TRBJ1-3,.,.,TRBV6-5,CASSSADSGNTIYF,TGTGCCAGCAGTTCAGCGGACTCTGGAAACACCATATATTTT
TRBJ2-1,TRBD2,.,TRBV25-1,CASSDNGTSGGRVEQFF,TGTGCCAGCAGTGATAATGGGACTAGCGGGGGGAGGGTTGAGCAGTTCTTC
TRBJ1-4,.,.,TRBV9,CASSVGGATNEKLFF,TGTGCCAGCAGCGTAGGCGGAGCAACTAATGAAAAACTGTTTTTT
TRBJ2-5,.,.,TRBV14,CASSQVGHKETQYF,TGTGCCAGCAGCCAAGTTGGGCACAAAGAGACCCAGTACTTC
TRBJ1-1,.,.,TRBV29-1,CSVEGGQGTEAFF,TGCAGCGTTGAGGGCGGGCAGGGCACTGAAGCTTTCTTT
TRBJ2-7,.,.,TRBV6-2/TRBV6-3,CASSYSNVAGALYEQYF,TGTGCCAGCAGTTACTCGAATGTGGCGGGGGCCCTCTACGAGCAGTACTTC
TRBJ2-2,TRBD1,.,TRBV25-1,CASTEQGDTGELFF,TGTGCCAGCACCGAGCAGGGGGACACCGGGGAGCTGTTTTTT
TRBJ1-1,.,few,TRBV4-1,CASSQRGNLNTEAFF,TGCGCCAGCAGCCAAAGGGGAAACCTGAACACTGAAGCTTTCTTT
TRBJ1-5,.,few,TRBV5-5,CASSWTWGSNQPQHF,TGTGCCAGCAGCTGGACTTGGGGATCCAATCAGCCCCAGCATTTT
TRBJ1-2,.,.,TRBV6-2/TRBV6-3,CASSYSVWTADYGYTF,TGTGCCAGCAGTTACTCAGTTTGGACAGCGGACTATGGCTACACCTTC
TRBJ2-7,.,.,TRBV19,CASSIHWTHHEQYF,TGTGCCAGTAGTATACACTGGACCCACCACGAGCAGTACTTC
TRBJ2-7,TRBD2,few,TRBV3-1/TRBV3-2,CASSPSGREQYF,TGTGCCAGCAGCCCCAGCGGGAGGGAGCAGTACTTC
TRBJ2-7,.,.,TRBV3-1/TRBV3-2,CASSPSDRISYEQYF,TGTGCCAGCAGCCCCTCAGACAGAATCTCCTACGAGCAGTACTTC
TRBJ1-2,.,medium-sized,TRBV4-1,CASSQARGQNYGYTF,TGCGCCAGCAGCCAAGCCCGGGGGCAGAACTATGGCTACACCTTC
TRBJ1-5,.,few,TRBV10-3,CAIAGAGGGQPQHF,TGTGCCATCGCGGGGGCCGGGGGTGGTCAGCCCCAGCATTTT
TRBJ1-4,.,.,TRBV2,CASLRVGEKLFF,TGTGCCAGCCTTAGGGTGGGGGAAAAACTGTTTTTT
TRBJ2-1,.,.,TRBV28,CASTSPPGTSSYNEQFF,TGTGCCAGCACCTCCCCTCCGGGTACGAGCTCCTACAATGAGCAGTTCTTC
TRBJ2-1,TRBD2,.,TRBV2,CASTDLAEGNEQFF,TGTGCCAGCACGGATCTAGCGGAGGGCAATGAGCAGTTCTTC
TRBJ2-5,.,few,TRBV5-1,CASSLGQETQYF,TGCGCCAGCAGCTTGGGCCAAGAGACCCAGTACTTC
TRBJ2-5,TRBD1,.,TRBV6-5,CASMIRDRGTQYF,TGTGCCAGCATGATCCGGGACAGGGGGACCCAGTACTTC
TRBJ2-7,TRBD1,once,TRBV28,CASSSGQGAYEQYF,TGTGCCAGCAGTTCGGGACAGGGGGCCTACGAGCAGTACTTC
TRBJ2-7,TRBD1,.,TRBV28,CASSLLGRGRTHEQYF,TGTGCCAGCAGTTTATTGGGCAGGGGGCGCACCCACGAGCAGTACTTC
TRBJ1-2,.,few,TRBV12-3/TRBV12-4,CASSLGGVYGYTF,TGTGCCAGCAGTTTAGGGGGCGTCTATGGCTACACCTTC
TRBJ2-5,TRBD2,once,TRBV19,CASSLGLAGPRRETQYF,TGTGCCAGTAGTTTGGGACTAGCGGGACCAAGGCGGGAGACCCAGTACTTC
TRBJ2-5,TRBD2,.,TRBV28,CASSSLSGIGETQYF,TGTGCCAGCAGTTCCCTTAGCGGGATAGGAGAGACCCAGTACTTC
TRBJ1-2,.,.,TRBV6-1,CASSESFYGYTF,TGTGCCAGCAGTGAATCCTTCTATGGCTACACCTTC
TRBJ2-1,.,.,TRBV6-5,CASSYSQRAYNEQFF,TGTGCCAGCAGTTACTCACAGAGAGCCTACAATGAGCAGTTCTTC
TRBJ1-1,TRBD1,few,TRBV10-1,CASGERDRKPTEAFF,TGCGCCAGTGGAGAACGGGACAGGAAGCCCACTGAAGCTTTCTTT
TRBJ2-1,TRBD2,.,TRBV5-1,CASSLAWGSGSGGNNEQFF,TGCGCCAGCAGCTTGGCCTGGGGGAGCGGGAGTGGGGGGAACAATGAGCAGTTCTTC
TRBJ1-4,.,.,TRBV5-5,CASSAGRLGEKLFF,TGTGCCAGCAGCGCAGGACGGCTTGGGGAAAAACTGTTTTTT